These 8 T cell receptor beta chains originate from one sample sequenced in a study of cytomegalovirus exposure and HLA in healthy donors. Primers included in the PCR were 60 Vbeta and 13 Jbeta primers. Data came from immunoSEQ multiplex PCR; TCRdb stores just in-frame clones and leaves some out. The sample lists about 130,000 clones, approximately 75% occurring once. The sample consisted of PBMCs. The source is a man aged 25-40 years in good health and CMV-seronegative.

The V and J genes are TRBV5-5 and TRBJ2-1; 12 bases map to TRBD1. Germline V gene sequence: CDR1 SGHKS, CDR2 YYEKEE (reference sequence). The CDR3 has 17 amino acids. The ends lost 4 bases at V and 0 bases at J; junction bases unmatched: 5. As DNA, the CDR3 is TGTGCCAGCAGCGACGGGACAGGGGGCCACTCCTACAATGAGCAGTTCTTC. Its protein product is CASSDGTGGHSYNEQFF. The variable domain in full, with the rest retrieved from reference TRBV5-5 and TRBJ2-1, is DAGVTQSPTHLIKTRGQQVTLRCSPISGHKSVSWYQQVLGQGPQFIFQYYEKEERGRGNFPDRFSARQFPNYSSELNVNALLLGDSALYLCASSDGTGGHSYNEQFFGPGTRLTVL.

The CDR3 region has the DNA TGTGCCAGCAGCTTAGTTGCCTTCATCAGGGGGAACACCGGGGAGCTGTTTTTT. Translation gives CASSLVAFIRGNTGELFF. The genes are TRBV7-9 and TRBJ2-2; a possible D gene is TRBD1 (6 bases). V lost 1 base and J lost 1, with 16 bases in between. The length of the CDR3 is 18 residues. Per germline, CDR1 SEHNR and CDR2 FQNEAQ (reference sequence).

This clone was seen a single time. The chain uses TRBV27 and TRBJ2-3; 7 positions match TRBD2. CDR3 length: 20 residues. Germline V gives CDR1 MNHEY, CDR2 SMNVEV (reference sequence). J was trimmed by 2 bases and V by 5 bases; bases with no gene match: 22. CDR3 loop: CASSPPLTMYQRGFTDTQYF. CDR3 nucleotides: TGTGCCAGCAGTCCCCCCCTGACCATGTATCAGCGGGGCTTCACAGATACGCAGTATTTT.

This chain connects TRBV30 to TRBJ2-6; a weak D match, TRBD2 (6 bases). The CDR3 contains 16 residues. The ends were cut back, 4 bases at V and 0 bases at J, with 13 bases in the middle. Germline CDR1 is GTSNPN and CDR2 is SVGIG (reference sequence). The CDR3 loop reads CAWTAGYSSGANVLTF. The CDR3 DNA reads TGTGCCTGGACTGCGGGATATAGCTCTGGGGCCAACGTCCTGACTTTC. Combining the CDR3 with reference TRBV30 and TRBJ2-6 gives the whole variable domain SQTIHQWPATLVQPVGSPLSLECTVEGTSNPNLYWYRQAAGRGLQLLFYSVGIGQISSEVPQNLSASRPQDRQFILSSKKLLLSDSGFYLCAWTAGYSSGANVLTFGAGSRLTVL.

V and J are TRBV7-3 and TRBJ2-1; TRBD2 agrees at 8 bases. The germline CDR1 and CDR2 sequences are SGHTA and FQGTGA. This CDR3 is 13 amino acids long. V was clipped by 2 bases and J by 13 bases; unmatched bases: 7. In DNA form, the CDR3 reads TGTGCCAGCAGCTTACTAAGGACTAGCAGTCAGTTCTTC. Amino acids: CASSLLRTSSQFF.

The rearrangement links TRBV7-9 to TRBJ2-2; perhaps TRBD2 as D (5 bases). The V and J ends lost 2 bases and 14 bases respectively, with 15 bases between them. From germline, CDR1 is SEHNR and CDR2 FQNEAQ (reference sequence). CDR3 length: 13 amino acids. The CDR3 coding sequence is TGTGCCAGCAGCTTATCAACGGGGTGGAATCTGTTTTTT. Amino acids: CASSLSTGWNLFF.

The CDR3 DNA follows: TGTGCCAGTAGTATTTCTTCCGGGTCCACTGAAGCTTTCTTT. This gives the protein CASSISSGSTEAFF. The rearrangement joins TRBV19 to TRBJ1-1; the D is unclear. From germline, CDR1 is LNHDA and CDR2 SQIVND (reference sequence). The CDR3 runs to 14 residues. V lost 3 bases and J lost 4, with 12 bases in between. The complete variable domain, with remaining parts taken from reference TRBV19 and TRBJ1-1, reads DGGITQSPKYLFRKEGQNVTLSCEQNLNHDAMYWYRQDPGQGLRLIYYSQIVNDFQKGDIAEGYSVSREKKESFPLTVTSAQKNPTAFYLCASSISSGSTEAFFGQGTRLTVV.

The V gene is TRBV4-2, the J gene TRBJ2-7; possibly TRBD1 for D (6 bases). The CDR3 covers 14 residues. Germline loops: CDR1 LGHNA, CDR2 YNFKEQ. The V and J ends lost 1 base and 1 base respectively, with 8 bases between them. CDR3 bases: TGTGCCAGCAGCCAAGGGGACACTTCCTACGAGCAGTACTTC. Translation gives CASSQGDTSYEQYF.